Each of the 12 T cell receptor beta chains below was sequenced from the same sample in a study of shared clonotypes between healthy human individuals. Only in-frame clones appear in the TCRdb table, and some are missing; sequencing was by immunoSEQ multiplex PCR. Here the sample spans hundreds of thousands of clones, around 67% being singletons. The sequenced sample was memory CD4+ T cells sorted from blood. Subset: CD45RA-negative fraction. Receptor source: a man aged 30 to 39 in good health.

The V gene is TRBV14, the J gene TRBJ2-5; tentative D call: TRBD2 (5 bases). CDR3 size: 15 residues. V dropped 4 bases and J dropped 8 bases, with 20 bases sitting between them. Germline V CDR1 and CDR2: SGHDN, FVKESK. The DNA of the CDR3 is TGTGCCAGCAGCCCGGGGTTATTGAGCGGAATAACCCAGTACTTC. Encoded protein: CASSPGLLSGITQYF. The whole variable domain, remainder taken from reference TRBV14 and TRBJ2-5, is EAGVTQFPSHSVIEKGQTVTLRCDPISGHDNLYWYRRVMGKEIKFLLHFVKESKQDESGMPNNRFLAERTGGTYSTLKVQPAELEDSGVYFCASSPGLLSGITQYFGPGTRLLVL.

In this sample, this clone turned up a few times. At the DNA level, this CDR3 is encoded by other sequences in the same sample as well. V is TRBV7-2 and J is TRBJ2-1, with 8 bases fitting TRBD2. V lost 3 bases, J lost 2 bases, and 0 bases stayed unmatched. Looked up from germline, CDR1 is SGHTA and CDR2 is FQGNSA. There are 14 residues in the CDR3. CDR3: CASSLGLAYNEQFF. CDR3 bases: TGTGCCAGCAGCTTGGGACTAGCCTACAATGAGCAGTTCTTC.

The V call is TRBV10-1, the J call TRBJ2-7, with D perhaps TRBD2 (5 bases). V dropped 4 bases and J dropped 9 bases, with 16 bases sitting between them. CDR3 size: 13 residues. CDR1 is WNHNN, CDR2 SYGVQD, per germline (reference sequence). This chain's CDR3 is CASSAGLDAGQYF. CDR3 DNA sequence: TGCGCCAGCAGTGCGGGTCTAGACGCGGGGCAGTACTTC.

This clone was seen more than once but under ten times. The chain couples TRBV9 to TRBJ2-1; D is unclear. V was shortened by 0 bases and J by 5 bases, with 15 bases between the two germline ends. The germline V gene encodes CDR1 SGDLS and CDR2 YYNGEE. CDR3 length equals 16 residues. CDR3 nucleotide sequence: TGTGCCAGCAGCGTAGAGGCACACCCGGGTAACAATGAGCAGTTCTTC. It encodes CASSVEAHPGNNEQFF. The full variable domain, with the rest looked up from reference TRBV9 and TRBJ2-1, is DSGVTQTPKHLITATGQRVTLRCSPRSGDLSVYWYQQSLDQGLQFLIQYYNGEERAKGNILERFSAQQFPDLHSELNLSSLELGDSALYFCASSVEAHPGNNEQFFGPGTRLTVL.

This rearrangement joins TRBV6-5 to TRBJ2-7, with a tentative D call TRBD2 (6 bases). Germline V gene lookup returns CDR1 MNHEY and CDR2 SVGAGI. This CDR3 has 16 amino acids. V was trimmed by 4 bases and J by 0 bases, leaving 16 bases between them. The CDR3 reads CASSFSGDRSSYEQYF. The CDR3 DNA reads TGTGCCAGCAGTTTCTCGGGGGACCGAAGCTCCTACGAGCAGTACTTC.

Details on this clone: Other DNA sequences in the same sample also yield this CDR3. The chain recombines TRBV7-9 with TRBJ1-2; no clear D gene. Trimming took 5 bases from V and 0 from J, leaving 10 bases between them. CDR1 is SEHNR and CDR2 is FQNEAQ in the germline V gene (reference sequence). The length of the CDR3 is 14 residues. The CDR3: CASSPGGANYGYTF. Written as DNA, the CDR3 is TGTGCCAGCAGCCCGGGCGGGGCTAACTATGGCTACACCTTC.

The V and J genes are TRBV2 and TRBJ2-3; the D gene is possibly TRBD2 (5 bases). The V and J ends lost 8 bases and 2 bases respectively, with 8 bases between them. The CDR3 loop spans 12 amino acids. Germline CDR1 is SNHLY and CDR2 is FYNNEI. The CDR3 nucleotides are TGTGCCAGCTCGGACTCCACAGATACGCAGTATTTT. Its translation: CASSDSTDTQYF.

Concerning this clone: Other DNA sequences in this specimen translate into the identical CDR3. The chain recombines TRBV19 with TRBJ1-5, with D possibly being TRBD1 (6 bases). Germline-derived CDR1 and CDR2 are LNHDA and SQIVND (reference sequence). The ends were cut back, 1 base at V and 5 bases at J, with 12 bases in the middle. CDR3 size: 15 residues. The CDR3 loop is CASSIVRGWDQPQHF. In nucleotides, the CDR3 is TGTGCCAGTAGTATAGTCAGGGGCTGGGATCAGCCCCAGCATTTT.

The chain recombines TRBV6-5 with TRBJ1-4, with D unclear. V was pared by 2 bases and J by 1 base, with 2 bases between. Germline CDR1 is MNHEY and CDR2 is SVGAGI. CDR3 length equals 13 residues. The CDR3 coding sequence is TGTGCCAGCAGTTACGTAACTAATGAAAAACTGTTTTTT. Its translation is CASSYVTNEKLFF.

V gene TRBV5-1 combines with J gene TRBJ2-2; 9 bases agree with TRBD1. The CDR3 loop spans 16 amino acids. CDR1 is SGHRS, CDR2 YFSETQ, per germline. Losses at the gene ends were 2 bases for V and 6 bases for J; bases not matched to a gene: 8. Here the CDR3 reads CASSLLPGTGSGELFF. The CDR3 DNA sequence: TGCGCCAGCAGCTTACTTCCCGGGACAGGGTCCGGGGAGCTGTTTTTT. Drawing the rest from reference TRBV5-1 and TRBJ2-2, the complete variable domain is KAGVTQTPRYLIKTRGQQVTLSCSPISGHRSVSWYQQTPGQGLQFLFEYFSETQRNKGNFPGRFSGRQFSNSRSEMNVSTLELGDSALYLCASSLLPGTGSGELFFGEGSRLTVL.

The chain uses TRBV7-3 and TRBJ2-2, with no clear D. This CDR3 comprises 14 residues. Between the trimmed V and J ends, which lost 2 bases and 4 bases, there was a span of 8 bases. From germline, CDR1 is SGHTA and CDR2 FQGTGA. CDR3 in DNA: TGTGCCAGCAGCTTAGATTTGCGCACCGGGGAGCTGTTTTTT. This translates into CASSLDLRTGELFF.

In DNA form, the CDR3 reads TGTGCCAGCAGCATTGACCTTAACCGATATGGCTACACCTTC. This translates into CASSIDLNRYGYTF. This sequence joins TRBV5-5 and TRBJ1-2; D not certain. This CDR3 is built from 14 residues. Germline CDR1 and CDR2: SGHKS and YYEKEE (reference sequence). V dropped 4 bases and J dropped 5 bases, with 15 bases sitting between them. The complete variable domain, with remaining parts taken from reference TRBV5-5 and TRBJ1-2, reads DAGVTQSPTHLIKTRGQQVTLRCSPISGHKSVSWYQQVLGQGPQFIFQYYEKEERGRGNFPDRFSARQFPNYSSELNVNALLLGDSALYLCASSIDLNRYGYTFGSGTRLTVV.